Below, 29 T cell receptor beta chains from the same sample are listed, as sequenced in a study of blood T cell repertoires in COVID-19. Method: immunoSEQ multiplex PCR; TCRdb's copy keeps in-frame clones and lacks some. This table holds around 20,000 clones, 75% to 95% found once. Sequencing was carried out using peripheral blood. These receptors were collected from a man between 65 and 79 years old with active COVID-19.

This clone was detected only once. The CDR3 reads CASSPTGVDQPQHF. The CDR3, as DNA: TGTGCCAGCAGCCCCACAGGGGTGGATCAGCCCCAGCATTTT. V usage is TRBV3-1 (or the pseudogene TRBV3-2) and J usage is TRBJ1-5, with TRBD1 identical over 7 bases. The germline V gene encodes CDR1 LGHDT and CDR2 YNNKEL (reference sequence). V trimming: 4 bases; J trimming: 5 bases; junction bases outside the gene matches: 5. The CDR3 is made up of 14 amino acids.

The genes are TRBV7-9 and TRBJ2-2; TRBD2 agrees at 8 bases. CDR3 length equals 14 residues. The germline V gene has CDR1 SEHNR and CDR2 FQNEAQ (reference sequence). With V trimmed by 8 bases and J by 1 base, 3 bases remained unmatched. CDR3 sequence reads: CASSRGGNTGELFF. For the CDR3, the DNA is TGTGCCAGCTCTCGGGGGGGGAACACCGGGGAGCTGTTTTTT.

The chain combines TRBV30 with TRBJ2-7; no clear D gene. CDR3 length: 11 residues. The germline CDR1 and CDR2 sequences are GTSNPN and SVGIG (reference sequence). Trimming left V 4 bases short and J 0 bases short, with 4 bases between. The CDR3 is CAWTDSYEQYF. In DNA, the CDR3 is TGTGCCTGGACAGACTCCTACGAGCAGTACTTC.

This chain links TRBV29-1 with TRBJ1-1, with TRBD1 matching over 9 bases. In germline, CDR1 is SQVTM, CDR2 ANQGSEA. With 7 bases clipped from V and 1 base from J, the junction kept 7 bases outside the gene matches. The CDR3 totals 14 residues. CDR3 sequence reads: CSAGKQGANTEAFF. As DNA, the CDR3 is TGCAGCGCCGGAAAACAGGGGGCGAACACTGAAGCTTTCTTT.

The gene calls are TRBV6-2 or TRBV6-3 and TRBJ2-1; TRBD2 matches at 12 bases. CDR3 length equals 15 residues. The junction had 3 bases not matched to a gene; V was cut back by 5 bases and J by 4 bases. From germline, CDR1 is MNHEY and CDR2 SVGEGT. The chain's CDR3 is CASSRLAGGYNEQFF. The CDR3, as DNA: TGTGCCAGCAGTCGCCTAGCGGGAGGGTACAATGAGCAGTTCTTC.

The chain joins TRBV7-6 to TRBJ2-2; the D gene is possibly TRBD2 (5 bases). CDR1 is SGHVS, CDR2 FNYEAQ, per germline. CDR3 length: 13 amino acids. V lost 5 bases and J lost 6, with 10 bases in between. Written as DNA, the CDR3 is TGTGCCAGCAGCCCCGGAGGAGCCGGGGAGCTGTTTTTT. Translation: CASSPGGAGELFF.

The gene calls are TRBV5-1 and TRBJ2-5; the match to TRBD2 covers 10 bases. CDR1 is SGHRS, CDR2 YFSETQ, per germline. V gave up 4 bases and J gave up 4 bases; unmatched junction bases: 4. The CDR3 loop spans 14 amino acids. CDR3 region: CASSPRTSGETQYF. Here the CDR3 DNA reads TGCGCCAGCAGCCCTCGGACTAGCGGAGAGACCCAGTACTTC. The entire variable domain, with the rest obtained from reference TRBV5-1 and TRBJ2-5, is as follows: KAGVTQTPRYLIKTRGQQVTLSCSPISGHRSVSWYQQTPGQGLQFLFEYFSETQRNKGNFPGRFSGRQFSNSRSEMNVSTLELGDSALYLCASSPRTSGETQYFGPGTRLLVL.

This clone was detected only a few times. V and J are TRBV7-2 and TRBJ2-2; 7 bases line up with TRBD2. Germline V gives CDR1 SGHTA, CDR2 FQGNSA. The CDR3 is 14 residues long. The CDR3 bases are TGTGCGAGTTCTTGGCGGGAGAATCCCGGGGAGCTGTTTTTT. It codes for CASSWRENPGELFF.

CDR3 residues: CASSSRQGRTDTQYF. The CDR3 DNA reads TGTGCCAGCAGCTCTAGGCAGGGGCGCACAGATACGCAGTATTTT. The chain links TRBV7-9 to TRBJ2-3, with D possibly TRBD1 on 6 matching bases. Trimming took off 4 bases at V and 1 base at J, with 12 bases between the two ends. The CDR3 length is 15 residues. Germline CDR1 reads SEHNR; CDR2 reads FQNEAQ (reference sequence).

The rearrangement uses TRBV7-6 and TRBJ1-3; D gene unclear. With 3 bases removed from V and 0 bases from J, the gap between germline ends came to 6 bases. Germline CDR1 is SGHVS and CDR2 is FNYEAQ. The CDR3 has 14 amino acids. The CDR3: CASSLGDSGNTIYF. CDR3 nucleotide sequence: TGTGCCAGCAGCTTGGGAGACTCTGGAAACACCATATATTTT.

The chain carries TRBV4-1 and TRBJ1-6; TRBD1 agrees at 7 bases. Germline lookup yields CDR1 MGHRA and CDR2 YSYEKL. V lost 1 base to trimming and J lost 7 bases; unmatched junction nucleotides: 4. This CDR3 is 15 amino acids long. CDR3 DNA sequence: TGCGCCAGCAGCCAAGTAGACAGGGAGAATTCACCCCTCCACTTT. This sequence encodes CASSQVDRENSPLHF.

This chain connects TRBV5-1 to TRBJ1-4, with D hard to call. CDR3 length: 15 residues. Germline V CDR1 and CDR2: SGHRS, YFSETQ. Trimming took 4 bases from V and 5 from J, leaving 15 bases between them. This chain's CDR3 is CASSPEAQLNEKLFF. DNA for the CDR3: TGCGCCAGCAGCCCGGAGGCACAGCTAAATGAAAAACTGTTTTTT.

The chain has TRBV29-1 and TRBJ1-6; no reliable D call. The CDR3 is 12 amino acids. Germline-derived CDR1 and CDR2 are SQVTM and ANQGSEA. V was trimmed by 3 bases and J by 8 bases, leaving 8 bases between them. The CDR3 sequence is CSVEGKDSPLHF. The DNA of the CDR3 is TGCAGCGTTGAGGGCAAGGATTCACCCCTCCACTTT.

The chain has TRBV6-5 and TRBJ1-4, with 7 bases matching TRBD1. Germline loops: CDR1 MNHEY, CDR2 SVGAGI. V shed 2 bases and J 4 bases; nucleotides not matched to a gene: 4. The CDR3 totals 15 residues. This CDR3 is CASSYAGQINEKLFF. The CDR3 DNA follows: TGTGCCAGCAGTTACGCGGGACAGATTAATGAAAAACTGTTTTTT.

This CDR3 reads CASSPGTSGNDEQFF. Here the CDR3 DNA reads TGTGCCAGCAGCCCCGGGACTAGCGGGAACGATGAGCAGTTCTTC. V usage is TRBV3-1 (or the pseudogene TRBV3-2) and J usage is TRBJ2-1; 13 positions match TRBD2. Germline lookup yields CDR1 LGHDT and CDR2 YNNKEL (reference sequence). Trimming cost V 4 bases and J 8 bases; bases outside gene matches: 5. The CDR3 length is 15 residues.

This chain joins TRBV5-1 and TRBJ1-2; tentatively, D is TRBD1 (6 bases). This CDR3 contains 13 residues. Trimming shortened V by 0 bases and J by 5 bases, and 8 bases separated the two germline ends. From germline, CDR1 is SGHRS and CDR2 YFSETQ. This CDR3 reads CASSLGQDYGYTF. CDR3 in DNA: TGCGCCAGCAGCTTGGGACAGGATTATGGCTACACCTTC.

The rearrangement joins TRBV18 to TRBJ2-7; 7 nucleotides line up with TRBD1. The CDR3 is 12 amino acids. The J segment lost 3 bases and the V segment lost 6 bases, leaving 2 bases of the junction unmatched. Germline CDR1 reads KGHSH; CDR2 reads LQKENI. The CDR3, as DNA: TGTGCCAGCTCTGGGGACAGCTACGAGCAGTACTTC. Translated, it gives CASSGDSYEQYF.

The J gene is TRBJ2-7, the V gene TRBV7-9, with 7 bases fitting TRBD1. J lost 3 bases, V lost 4 bases, and 9 bases had no gene match. The CDR3 extends over 15 amino acids. Germline V CDR1 and CDR2: SEHNR, FQNEAQ (reference sequence). The CDR3 loop reads CASSSTRQGGYEQYF. In nucleotides, the CDR3 is TGTGCCAGCAGCTCCACCCGACAGGGCGGCTACGAGCAGTACTTC.

The CDR3 DNA reads as TGCGCCAGCAGCTGGACAGGGGGCTACACAGATACGCAGTATTTT. Protein: CASSWTGGYTDTQYF. The chain carries TRBV5-1 and TRBJ2-3, with TRBD1 matching 11 bases. CDR3 length: 15 residues. Trimming at V came to 3 bases and at J to 2 bases, leaving 2 bases not matched to a gene. CDR1 SGHRS and CDR2 YFSETQ come from the germline V gene.

This clone came up once. The chain has TRBV27 and TRBJ2-3, with D possibly TRBD1 on 6 matching bases. This CDR3 has 18 residues. Per germline, CDR1 MNHEY and CDR2 SMNVEV (reference sequence). V lost 1 base, J lost 3 bases, and 20 bases lay in between. This CDR3 is CASSLWADRPGLTDTQYF. The CDR3 nucleotides read TGTGCCAGCAGTTTATGGGCCGACAGGCCCGGTCTGACAGATACGCAGTATTTT.

The V call is TRBV19, the J call TRBJ2-6; 7 positions match TRBD1. CDR3 length: 18 residues. Per the germline V gene, CDR1 is LNHDA and CDR2 is SQIVND (reference sequence). V shed 3 bases, J shed 4 bases, and the junction held 12 bases outside the gene matches. The CDR3: CASSIFRQGFGGANVLTF. The CDR3 nucleotides read TGTGCCAGTAGTATTTTTCGACAGGGATTTGGAGGGGCCAACGTCCTGACTTTC.

This chain uses TRBV7-2 with TRBJ2-5; weak D call: TRBD2 (7 bases). Per germline, CDR1 SGHTA and CDR2 FQGNSA. The germline V and J ends were trimmed by 3 bases and 5 bases, with 19 bases remaining between them. The CDR3 runs 16 residues. CDR3 in DNA: TGTGCCAGCAGCTTGAAACGGGGGGCCGGGGTGGAGACCCAGTACTTC. It translates to CASSLKRGAGVETQYF.

This chain connects TRBV20-1 to TRBJ2-1; 9 bases align to TRBD2. The CDR3 consists of 13 residues. Germline values: CDR1 DFQATT, CDR2 SNEGSKA (reference sequence). V gave up 3 bases and J gave up 10 bases; unmatched junction bases: 7. The DNA of the CDR3 is TGCAGTGCTAGTCTAGCGGGATCGGAGGAGCAGTTCTTC. Translated, it gives CSASLAGSEEQFF.

This chain links TRBV6-5 with TRBJ2-5; 9 nucleotides align to TRBD1. V lost 6 bases to trimming and J lost 2 bases; unmatched junction nucleotides: 7. The CDR3 consists of 15 residues. CDR1 is MNHEY, CDR2 SVGAGI, per germline. DNA of the CDR3: TGTGCCAGCAGCCGCACCGGGACAGGGCAAGAGACCCAGTACTTC. This sequence encodes CASSRTGTGQETQYF.

The chain employs TRBV6-5 and TRBJ2-7; TRBD1 is a possible D gene (5 bases). V lost 0 bases and J lost 6, with 9 bases in between. CDR1 is MNHEY, CDR2 SVGAGI, per germline. The CDR3 length is 13 residues. The CDR3 here is CASSYSGQGEQYF. CDR3 in DNA: TGTGCCAGCAGTTACTCTGGGCAGGGCGAGCAGTACTTC.

The V call is TRBV29-1, the J call TRBJ1-1; D gene unclear. The germline V gene has CDR1 SQVTM and CDR2 ANQGSEA. The CDR3 spans 12 residues. V was trimmed by 6 bases and J by 0 bases, leaving 8 bases between them. For the CDR3, the DNA is TGCAGCGTCGAGGGATTGAACACTGAAGCTTTCTTT. Translation gives CSVEGLNTEAFF.

The chain carries TRBV30 and TRBJ1-6; 8 bases map to TRBD1. The germline V gene encodes CDR1 GTSNPN and CDR2 SVGIG (reference sequence). The CDR3 consists of 13 residues. The V segment lost 5 bases and the J segment 10 bases; nucleotides outside the gene matches: 7. In DNA form, the CDR3 reads TGTGCCTGGCTAGGACAGGGTGACTCACCCCTCCACTTT. Translation: CAWLGQGDSPLHF.

The rearrangement uses TRBV6-5 and TRBJ2-7; no firm D call. The germline V and J ends were trimmed by 0 bases and 7 bases, with 10 bases remaining between them. Germline V gives CDR1 MNHEY, CDR2 SVGAGI. The CDR3 spans 13 residues. Here the CDR3 reads CASSYSFDREQYF. As DNA, the CDR3 is TGTGCCAGCAGTTACTCTTTCGATCGGGAGCAGTACTTC.

The table lists this clone with a count of one. The CDR3 sequence is CASSLVGGASQETQYF. The DNA of the CDR3 is TGTGCCAGCAGCTTAGTAGGGGGGGCCTCCCAAGAGACCCAGTACTTC. This sequence joins TRBV7-3 and TRBJ2-5; D perhaps matches TRBD2 (7 bases). Per the germline V gene, CDR1 is SGHTA and CDR2 is FQGTGA. Trimming cost V 2 bases and J 1 base, with 14 bases left between them. CDR3 size: 16 residues.